The T cell receptor beta chain described here comes from a study of T cell repertoires in cytomegalovirus infection. Study observations and caveats: CMV carriers having the relevant HLA were flagged by cumulative public TCR beta family frequency. CMV-specific TCR beta clonotypes restricted by HLA-C dominated the ex vivo response.

TCRdb re-called the reads with MiXCR, one entry per CDR3 protein. The data show 480,000 or so distinct CDR3 sequences, about 11% seen once. Germline loops: CDR1 MGHDK, CDR2 SYGVNS. V lost 4 bases to trimming and J lost 1 base, with 10 bases between them. CDR3 length equals 14 residues. This clonotype was found many times. As yet, its antigen is unknown. Sample: PBMCs. The chain links TRBV25-1 to TRBJ1-2, with D possibly matching TRBD1 (5 bases). The receptor was derived from a human donor in good health (CMV status not recorded). Some clones in this sample may be carry-over from other donors' samples. The CDR3 nucleotides read TGTGCCAGCAGTGCCCAGGGAATTAACTATGGCTACACCTTC. As protein: CASSAQGINYGYTF.